This TCR beta chain is from a study of early T cells in non-severe SARS-CoV-2 infection. Each cDNA molecule carried a unique molecular identifier. Using its own MiXCR run on the 5' RACE reads, TCRdb lists one record per CDR3 protein. The sample consists of 68,000 or so distinct CDR3 sequences, 10% to 15% of them appearing once. The length of the CDR3 is 20 residues. The V gene is TRBV21-1, the J gene TRBJ1-5; TRBD1, as called in the table, went unchecked against the DNA. TRBV21-1 counts as a pseudogene. Sequencing was done on a sample of whole blood. The receptor's source is an adult who was a healthcare worker with PCR-confirmed SARS-CoV-2 infection or an uninfected control (not recorded which). CDR3 loop: CASSKVFRDHRFYSNQPQHF. In DNA, the CDR3 is TGTGCCAGCAGCAAAGTTTTTCGGGACCACAGATTCTATAGCAATCAGCCCCAGCATTTT.